One sample yielded the 5 T cell receptor beta chains listed below, sequenced in a study of T cells in Graves' hyperthyroidism and ophthalmopathy. Amplified TCR beta CDR3 regions derived from RNA transcripts. Researchers ran a first-round RT-PCR on the TCR CDR3 using the HTBI primer set. TCRdb reprocessed the multiplex PCR reads via MiXCR and lists one record per CDR3 protein. The table has 530,000 or so distinct CDR3 sequences, over 15% seen once. Sequencing was carried out using blood. The receptors come from a young woman with Graves' ophthalmopathy.

Many counts were recorded for this clonotype. The chain has TRBV20-1 and TRBJ1-2, with a weak D call TRBD1 (5 bases). CDR1 and CDR2 (germline): DFQATT, SNEGSKA (reference sequence). V dropped 5 bases and J dropped 4 bases, with 17 bases sitting between them. The CDR3 is 14 amino acids. CDR3 in amino acids: CSALKGPQGYGYTF. Here the CDR3 DNA reads TGCAGTGCTCTTAAGGGGCCGCAGGGCTATGGCTACACCTTC.

To note about this clonotype: Given a much more abundant clone one base away, this may be a read error. This chain connects TRBV30 to TRBJ1-6; maybe TRBD1 (6 bases). Germline assignment: CDR1 GTSNPN and CDR2 SVGIG (reference sequence). The CDR3 consists of 14 residues. The CDR3 coding sequence is TGTACCTGGAGTGTACTACAGGGCGATTCACCCCTCCACTTT. This translates into CTWSVLQGDSPLHF. The full variable domain, completed using reference TRBV30 and TRBJ1-6, is SQTIHQWPATLVQPVGSPLSLECTVEGTSNPNLYWYRQAAGRGLQLLFYSVGIGQISSEVPQNLSASRPQDRQFILSSKKLLLSDSGFYLCTWSVLQGDSPLHFGNGTRLTVT.

This clonotype was observed many times. The chain recombines TRBV7-2 with TRBJ2-5; D gene ambiguous. This CDR3 region has 15 residues. V was pared by 4 bases and J by 5 bases, with 17 bases between. Germline V gene lookup returns CDR1 SGHTA and CDR2 FQGNSA. This chain's CDR3 is CASSWNRIGRETQYF. The CDR3 bases are TGTGCCAGCAGCTGGAACCGGATAGGGCGGGAGACCCAGTACTTC.

This clonotype was counted many times. The rearrangement joins TRBV30 to TRBJ1-4, with D unclear. The CDR3 loop spans 14 amino acids. V was trimmed by 0 bases and J by 3 bases, leaving 8 bases between them. Germline V gene lookup returns CDR1 GTSNPN and CDR2 SVGIG (reference sequence). The CDR3 DNA follows: TGTGCCTGGAGTGTACTAGCTTCTAATGAAAAACTGTTTTTT. Translating it yields CAWSVLASNEKLFF.

The genes are TRBV28 and TRBJ1-4; TRBD1 matches at 10 bases. The V segment lost 6 bases and the J segment 7 bases; nucleotides outside the gene matches: 8. CDR3 size: 15 residues. Germline lookup yields CDR1 MDHEN and CDR2 SYDVKM. The CDR3 DNA sequence: TGTGCCAGCAGCGGGACAGGGGATTTCGGTGAAAAACTGTTTTTT. Translating gives CASSGTGDFGEKLFF.